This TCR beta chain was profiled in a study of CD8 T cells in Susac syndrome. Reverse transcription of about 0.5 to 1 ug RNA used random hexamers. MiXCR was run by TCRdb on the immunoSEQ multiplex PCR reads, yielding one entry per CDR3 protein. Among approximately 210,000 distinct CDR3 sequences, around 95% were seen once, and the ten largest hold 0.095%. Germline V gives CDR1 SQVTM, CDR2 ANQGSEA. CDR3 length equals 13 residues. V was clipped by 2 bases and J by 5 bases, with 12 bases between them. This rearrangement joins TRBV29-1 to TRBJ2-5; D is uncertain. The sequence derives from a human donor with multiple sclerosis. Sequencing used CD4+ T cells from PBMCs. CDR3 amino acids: CSVELARRETQYF. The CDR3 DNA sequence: TGCAGCGTTGAACTTGCCAGGCGGGAGACCCAGTACTTC.